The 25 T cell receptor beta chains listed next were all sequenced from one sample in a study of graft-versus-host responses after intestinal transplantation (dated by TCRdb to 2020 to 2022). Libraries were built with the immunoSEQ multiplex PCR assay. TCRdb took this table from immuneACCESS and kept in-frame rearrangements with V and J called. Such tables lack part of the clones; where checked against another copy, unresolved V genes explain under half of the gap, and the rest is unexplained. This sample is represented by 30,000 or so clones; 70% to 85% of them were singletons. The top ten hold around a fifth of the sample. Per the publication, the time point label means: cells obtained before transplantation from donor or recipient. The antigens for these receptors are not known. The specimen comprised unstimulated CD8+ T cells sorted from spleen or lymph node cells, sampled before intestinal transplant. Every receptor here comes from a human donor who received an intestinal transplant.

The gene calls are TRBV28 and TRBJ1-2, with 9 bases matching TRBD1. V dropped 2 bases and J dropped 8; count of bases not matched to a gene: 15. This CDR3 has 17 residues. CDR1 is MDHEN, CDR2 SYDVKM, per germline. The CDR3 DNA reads TGTGCCAGCAGTTTAGGCCGGGACAGGGCCCTTTGGAGGGGCTACACCTTC. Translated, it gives CASSLGRDRALWRGYTF.

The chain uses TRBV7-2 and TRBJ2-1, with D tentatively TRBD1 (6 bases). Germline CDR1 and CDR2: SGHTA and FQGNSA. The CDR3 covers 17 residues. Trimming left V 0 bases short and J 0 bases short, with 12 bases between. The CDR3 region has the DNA TGTGCCAGCAGCTTAGCGCTCAGGGGAAGCTCCTACAATGAGCAGTTCTTC. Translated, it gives CASSLALRGSSYNEQFF.

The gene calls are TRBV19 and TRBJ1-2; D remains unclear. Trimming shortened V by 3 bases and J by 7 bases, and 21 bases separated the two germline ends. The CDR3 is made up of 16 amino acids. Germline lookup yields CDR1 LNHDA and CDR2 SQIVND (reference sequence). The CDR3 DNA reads TGTGCCAGTAGTATCGGCAGACTGTTAACGCCCCGTGGCTACACCTTC. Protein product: CASSIGRLLTPRGYTF.

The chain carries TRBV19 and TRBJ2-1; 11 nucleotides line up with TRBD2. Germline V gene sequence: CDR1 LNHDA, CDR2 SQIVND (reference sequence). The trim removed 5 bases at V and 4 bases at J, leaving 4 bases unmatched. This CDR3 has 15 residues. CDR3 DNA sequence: TGTGCCAGTAGTGACGGGACTAGCGGTTACAATGAGCAGTTCTTC. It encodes CASSDGTSGYNEQFF.

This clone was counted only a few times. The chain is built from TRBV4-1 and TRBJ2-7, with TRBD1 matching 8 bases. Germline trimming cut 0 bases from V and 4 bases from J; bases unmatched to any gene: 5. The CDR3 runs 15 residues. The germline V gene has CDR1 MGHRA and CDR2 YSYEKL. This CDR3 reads CASSQDWRQGYEQYF. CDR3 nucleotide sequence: TGCGCCAGCAGCCAAGATTGGAGACAGGGGTACGAGCAGTACTTC.

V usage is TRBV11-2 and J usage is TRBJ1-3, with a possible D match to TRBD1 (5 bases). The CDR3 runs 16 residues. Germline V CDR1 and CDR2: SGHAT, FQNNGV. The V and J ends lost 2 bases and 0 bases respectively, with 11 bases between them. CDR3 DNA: TGTGCCAGCAGCTTATCGGGGGGTGTCTCTGGAAACACCATATATTTT. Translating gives CASSLSGGVSGNTIYF. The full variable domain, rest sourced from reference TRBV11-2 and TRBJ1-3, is EAGVAQSPRYKIIEKRQSVAFWCNPISGHATLYWYQQILGQGPKLLIQFQNNGVVDDSQLPKDRFSAERLKGVDSTLKIQPAKLEDSAVYLCASSLSGGVSGNTIYFGEGSWLTVV.

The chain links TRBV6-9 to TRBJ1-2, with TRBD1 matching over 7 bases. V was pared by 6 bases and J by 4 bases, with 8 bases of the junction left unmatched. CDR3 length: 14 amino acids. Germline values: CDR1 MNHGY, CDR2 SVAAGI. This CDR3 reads CASSLAGTAYGYTF. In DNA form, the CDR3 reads TGTGCCAGCAGCCTTGCCGGGACAGCCTATGGCTACACCTTC.

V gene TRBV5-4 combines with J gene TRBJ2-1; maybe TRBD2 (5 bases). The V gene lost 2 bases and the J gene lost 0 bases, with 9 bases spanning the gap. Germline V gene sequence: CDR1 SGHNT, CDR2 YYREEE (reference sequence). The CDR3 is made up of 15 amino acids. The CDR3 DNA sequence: TGTGCCAGCAGCTTTCTCGGGATCTCCTACAATGAGCAGTTCTTC. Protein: CASSFLGISYNEQFF.

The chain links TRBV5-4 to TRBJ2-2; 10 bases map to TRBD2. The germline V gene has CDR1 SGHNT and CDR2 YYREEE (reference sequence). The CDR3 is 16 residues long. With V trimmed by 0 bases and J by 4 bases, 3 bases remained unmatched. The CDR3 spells CASSLEASGGTGELFF. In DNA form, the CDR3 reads TGTGCCAGCAGCTTGGAGGCTAGCGGGGGCACCGGGGAGCTGTTTTTT.

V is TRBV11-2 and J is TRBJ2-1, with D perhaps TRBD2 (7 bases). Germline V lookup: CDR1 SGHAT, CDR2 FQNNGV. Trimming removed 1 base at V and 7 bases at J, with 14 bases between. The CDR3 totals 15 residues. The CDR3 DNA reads TGTGCCAGCAGCTTAGTCCGGGGGGCCGGGAATGAGCAGTTCTTC. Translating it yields CASSLVRGAGNEQFF.

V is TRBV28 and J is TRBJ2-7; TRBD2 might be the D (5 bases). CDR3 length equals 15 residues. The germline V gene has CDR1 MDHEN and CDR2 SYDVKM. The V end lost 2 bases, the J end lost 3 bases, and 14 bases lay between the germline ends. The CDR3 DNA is TGTGCCAGCAGTTTAGGCCCGGACTTCAGCTACGAGCAGTACTTC. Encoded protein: CASSLGPDFSYEQYF. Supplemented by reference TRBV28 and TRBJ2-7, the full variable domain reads DVKVTQSSRYLVKRTGEKVFLECVQDMDHENMFWYRQDPGLGLRLIYFSYDVKMKEKGDIPEGYSVSREKKERFSLILESASTNQTSMYLCASSLGPDFSYEQYFGPGTRLTVT.

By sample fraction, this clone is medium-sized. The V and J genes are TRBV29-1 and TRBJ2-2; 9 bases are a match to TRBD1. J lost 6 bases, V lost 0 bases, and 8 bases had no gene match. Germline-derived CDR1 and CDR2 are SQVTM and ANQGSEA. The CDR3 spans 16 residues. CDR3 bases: TGCAGCGTTGAAGATTTAACGGGACAGGGTCCCGGGGAGCTGTTTTTT. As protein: CSVEDLTGQGPGELFF.

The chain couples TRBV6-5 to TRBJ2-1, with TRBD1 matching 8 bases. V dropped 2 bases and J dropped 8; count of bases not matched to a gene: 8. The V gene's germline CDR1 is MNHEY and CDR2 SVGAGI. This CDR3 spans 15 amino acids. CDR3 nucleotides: TGTGCCAGCAGTTACGTTCCAGGGGGCTTCGATGAGCAGTTCTTC. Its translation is CASSYVPGGFDEQFF.

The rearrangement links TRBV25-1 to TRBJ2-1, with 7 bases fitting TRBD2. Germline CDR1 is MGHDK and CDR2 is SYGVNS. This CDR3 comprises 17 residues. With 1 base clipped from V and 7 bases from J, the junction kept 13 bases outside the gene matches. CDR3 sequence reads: CASSEFEVTAGGNEQFF. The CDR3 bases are TGTGCCAGCAGTGAATTTGAAGTGACAGCCGGGGGGAATGAGCAGTTCTTC.

The CDR3 region has the DNA TGTGCCAGCAGTGTGGCGACAGCCTCCTACGAGCAGTACTTC. This codes for CASSVATASYEQYF. The chain uses TRBV6-1 and TRBJ2-7, with D perhaps matching TRBD1 (5 bases). This CDR3 has 14 amino acids. The V gene's germline CDR1 is MNHNS and CDR2 SASEGT. V was shortened by 4 bases and J by 0 bases, with 10 bases between the two germline ends.

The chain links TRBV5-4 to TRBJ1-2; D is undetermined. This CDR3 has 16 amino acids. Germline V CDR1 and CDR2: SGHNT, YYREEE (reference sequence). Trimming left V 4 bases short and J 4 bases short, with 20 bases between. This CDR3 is CASSELIPGKTYGYTF. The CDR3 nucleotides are TGTGCCAGCAGCGAGCTCATACCAGGAAAGACCTATGGCTACACCTTC.

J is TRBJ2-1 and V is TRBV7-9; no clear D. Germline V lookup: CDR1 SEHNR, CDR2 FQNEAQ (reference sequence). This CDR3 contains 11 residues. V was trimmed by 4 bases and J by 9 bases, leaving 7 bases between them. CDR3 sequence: CASSSEVEQFF. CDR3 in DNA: TGTGCCAGCAGCTCTGAGGTTGAGCAGTTCTTC.

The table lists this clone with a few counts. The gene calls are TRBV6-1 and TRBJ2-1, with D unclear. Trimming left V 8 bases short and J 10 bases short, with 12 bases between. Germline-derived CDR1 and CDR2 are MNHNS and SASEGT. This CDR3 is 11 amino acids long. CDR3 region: CASSGGLEQFF. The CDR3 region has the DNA TGTGCCAGCTCCGGCGGCTTAGAGCAGTTCTTC.

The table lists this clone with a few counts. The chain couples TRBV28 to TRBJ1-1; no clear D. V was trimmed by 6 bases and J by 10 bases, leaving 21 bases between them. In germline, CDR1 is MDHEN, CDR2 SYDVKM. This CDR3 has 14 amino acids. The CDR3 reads CASSRGLSTEGAFF. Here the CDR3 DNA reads TGTGCCAGCAGCCGAGGGTTGAGCACCGAAGGAGCTTTCTTT. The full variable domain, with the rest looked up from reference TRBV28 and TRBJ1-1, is DVKVTQSSRYLVKRTGEKVFLECVQDMDHENMFWYRQDPGLGLRLIYFSYDVKMKEKGDIPEGYSVSREKKERFSLILESASTNQTSMYLCASSRGLSTEGAFFGQGTRLTVV.

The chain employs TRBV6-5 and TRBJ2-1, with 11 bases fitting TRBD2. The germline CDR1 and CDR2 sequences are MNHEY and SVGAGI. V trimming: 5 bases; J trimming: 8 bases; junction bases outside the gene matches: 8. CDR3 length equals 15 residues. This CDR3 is CASSILAGGFHEQFF. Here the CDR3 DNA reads TGTGCCAGCAGTATCCTAGCGGGGGGCTTCCATGAGCAGTTCTTC.

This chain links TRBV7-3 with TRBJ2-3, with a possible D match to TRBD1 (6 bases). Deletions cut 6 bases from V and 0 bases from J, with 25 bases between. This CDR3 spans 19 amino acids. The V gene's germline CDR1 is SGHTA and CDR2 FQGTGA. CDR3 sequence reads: CASSPTWVGGHVSTDTQYF. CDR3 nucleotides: TGTGCCAGCAGTCCTACGTGGGTTGGGGGCCACGTAAGCACAGATACGCAGTATTTT.

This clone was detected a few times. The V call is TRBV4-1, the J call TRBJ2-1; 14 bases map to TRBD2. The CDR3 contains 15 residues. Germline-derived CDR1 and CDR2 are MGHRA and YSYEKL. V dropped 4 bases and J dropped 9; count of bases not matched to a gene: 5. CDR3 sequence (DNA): TGCGCCAGCAGCCGCAGGACTAGCGGGGGGCTTGAGCAGTTCTTC. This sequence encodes CASSRRTSGGLEQFF.

The CDR3 region is CASSYVRQRTDTQYF. The CDR3, as DNA: TGTGCCAGCAGTTACGTGCGCCAACGCACAGATACGCAGTATTTT. V and J are TRBV6-6 and TRBJ2-3; D not resolved. The germline V gene has CDR1 MNHNY and CDR2 SVGAGI (reference sequence). CDR3 size: 15 residues. Trimming shortened V by 2 bases and J by 1 base, and 10 bases separated the two germline ends.

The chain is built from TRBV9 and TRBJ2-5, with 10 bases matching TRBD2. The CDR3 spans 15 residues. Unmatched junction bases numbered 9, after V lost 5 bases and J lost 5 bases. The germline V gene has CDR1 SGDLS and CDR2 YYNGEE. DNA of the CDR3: TGTGCCAGCAGTCCTAGCGGGAGAATGTGGGAGACCCAGTACTTC. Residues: CASSPSGRMWETQYF.

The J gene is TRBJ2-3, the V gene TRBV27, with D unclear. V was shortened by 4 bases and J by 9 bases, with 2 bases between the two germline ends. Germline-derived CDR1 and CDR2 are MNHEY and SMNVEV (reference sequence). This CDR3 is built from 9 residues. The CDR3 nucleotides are TGTGCCAGCAGTTCAACGCAGTATTTT. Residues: CASSSTQYF.